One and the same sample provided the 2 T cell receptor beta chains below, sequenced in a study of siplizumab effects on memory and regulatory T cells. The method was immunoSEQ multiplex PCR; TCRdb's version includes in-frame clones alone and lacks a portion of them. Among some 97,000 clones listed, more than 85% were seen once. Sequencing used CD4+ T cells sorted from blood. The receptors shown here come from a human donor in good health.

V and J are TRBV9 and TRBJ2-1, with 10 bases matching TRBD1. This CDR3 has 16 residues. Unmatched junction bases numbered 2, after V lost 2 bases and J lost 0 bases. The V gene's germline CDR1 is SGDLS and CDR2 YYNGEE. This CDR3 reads CASSVWTGGSYNEQFF. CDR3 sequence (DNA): TGTGCCAGCAGCGTTTGGACAGGGGGCTCCTACAATGAGCAGTTCTTC.

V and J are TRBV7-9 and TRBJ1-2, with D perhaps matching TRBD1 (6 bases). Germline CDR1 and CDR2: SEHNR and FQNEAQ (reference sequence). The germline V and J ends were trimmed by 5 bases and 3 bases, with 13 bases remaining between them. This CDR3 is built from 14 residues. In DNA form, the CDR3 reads TGTGCCAGCAGCCACCGGACAGAGGACTATGGCTACACCTTC. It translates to CASSHRTEDYGYTF.